This note documents a single TCR beta chain sequence. Its target is unknown. Libraries were prepared by immunoSEQ multiplex PCR; TCRdb keeps only in-frame clonotypes and omits some of them. The table records around 170,000 clones, 70% to 90% of them present only once. The sample is drawn from a study of T cell responses to AZD1222 COVID-19 vaccine. Study conclusions and caveats: The CD4 TCRs associated with vaccination extended across spike and predominated at 160-218 and 743-854.

The CDR3 sequence is 16 residues long. V dropped 6 bases and J dropped 5; count of bases not matched to a gene: 9. Germline CDR1 reads MNHEY; CDR2 reads SVGEGT. Material: peripheral blood, obtained 28 days after the second AZD1222 dose. This TCR was recovered from an adult who received the AZD1222 COVID-19 vaccine. The chain carries TRBV6-2 or TRBV6-3 and TRBJ2-1, with 11 bases matching TRBD1. The CDR3 bases are TGTGCCAGCAGCGAGGGGCCGGGACAGGGGGACAATGAGCAGTTCTTC. This sequence encodes CASSEGPGQGDNEQFF.